This is a list of T cell receptor beta chains from one sample in a study of T cell responses to AZD1222 COVID-19 vaccine. Some clones are missing from TCRdb's copy, which holds only in-frame ones; the method was immunoSEQ multiplex PCR. The profile shows roughly 100,000 clones, around 91% of them singletons. The sequences come from peripheral blood, collected on day 0 of AZD1222 vaccination. The receptors derive from an adult in good health. Both conserved end residues are part of each CDR3. Fields, in order: J gene, V gene, D gene, clone size, CDR3 DNA, CDR3 protein. A D gene is named only where the DNA matches it firmly. A row's size may be missing; if present it is once, few, many or a size class.

J gene: TRBJ2-5
V gene: TRBV5-8
D gene: TRBD2
clone size: -
CDR3 DNA: TGTGCCAGCAGCTTGTTAGCGGGTGGGGAGACCCAGTACTTC
CDR3 protein: CASSLLAGGETQYF

J gene: TRBJ2-7
V gene: TRBV18
D gene: TRBD2
clone size: -
CDR3 DNA: TGTGCCAGCTCACCGCCCAGCGGGGAGACCTACGAGCAGTACTTC
CDR3 protein: CASSPPSGETYEQYF

J gene: TRBJ2-6
V gene: TRBV30
D gene: -
clone size: -
CDR3 DNA: TGTGCCTGGACAAGGCCCTCTGGGGCCAACGTCCTGACTTTC
CDR3 protein: CAWTRPSGANVLTF

J gene: TRBJ1-2
V gene: TRBV5-6
D gene: -
clone size: -
CDR3 DNA: TGTGCCAGCAGCTTACGAACGTTAAGCTATGGCTACACCTTC
CDR3 protein: CASSLRTLSYGYTF

J gene: TRBJ2-7
V gene: TRBV7-2
D gene: -
clone size: once
CDR3 DNA: TGTGCCAGCAGCTTAGGCGTCAGGGTCTACGAGCAGTACTTC
CDR3 protein: CASSLGVRVYEQYF

J gene: TRBJ2-2
V gene: TRBV4-3
D gene: TRBD2
clone size: -
CDR3 DNA: TGCGCCAAGGCGGGGGTGCAGGGCCCCGGGGAGCTGTTTTTT
CDR3 protein: CAKAGVQGPGELFF

J gene: TRBJ2-1
V gene: TRBV19
D gene: TRBD1
clone size: -
CDR3 DNA: TGTGCCAGCACCGGGACAGCTTCCTACAATGAGCAGTTCTTC
CDR3 protein: CASTGTASYNEQFF

J gene: TRBJ1-1
V gene: TRBV30
D gene: TRBD1
clone size: once
CDR3 DNA: TGTGCCTGGAGTCCTTACAGGGGATTGAACACTGAAGCTTTCTTT
CDR3 protein: CAWSPYRGLNTEAFF

J gene: TRBJ2-1
V gene: TRBV3-1/TRBV3-2
D gene: -
clone size: -
CDR3 DNA: TGTGCCAGCAGCCACCCTGGGGGGCTTTGGGTCTTC
CDR3 protein: CASSHPGGLWVF

J gene: TRBJ1-2
V gene: TRBV16
D gene: -
clone size: -
CDR3 DNA: TGTGCCAGCAGCCCCCAGATAGGAAACGGCTATGGCTACACCTTC
CDR3 protein: CASSPQIGNGYGYTF

J gene: TRBJ2-7
V gene: TRBV6-5
D gene: -
clone size: -
CDR3 DNA: TGTGCCAGCGAAACCGGGACAGCGGGCCTCTACGAGCAGTACTTC
CDR3 protein: CASETGTAGLYEQYF

J gene: TRBJ1-5
V gene: TRBV19
D gene: -
clone size: -
CDR3 DNA: TGTGCCAGTAGTCTAGACCGCACATATAGCAATCAGCCCCAGCATTTT
CDR3 protein: CASSLDRTYSNQPQHF

J gene: TRBJ1-2
V gene: TRBV3-1/TRBV3-2
D gene: TRBD1
clone size: few
CDR3 DNA: TGTGCCAGCAGCCCCGGGACAGGGGGCTCGGGCTACACCTTC
CDR3 protein: CASSPGTGGSGYTF

J gene: TRBJ2-7
V gene: TRBV9
D gene: TRBD1
clone size: -
CDR3 DNA: TGTGCCAGCAGCGTAGGAGGGGGCACCTACGAGCAGTACTTC
CDR3 protein: CASSVGGGTYEQYF

J gene: TRBJ1-2
V gene: TRBV18
D gene: TRBD1
clone size: once
CDR3 DNA: TGTGCCAGCTCACTTAGACAGGGATTTGGCTACACCTTC
CDR3 protein: CASSLRQGFGYTF

J gene: TRBJ1-1
V gene: TRBV12-3/TRBV12-4
D gene: -
clone size: -
CDR3 DNA: TGTGCCAGCAGCCCCGGGGGACATCCTGCTTTCTTT
CDR3 protein: CASSPGGHPAFF

J gene: TRBJ1-2
V gene: TRBV28
D gene: -
clone size: once
CDR3 DNA: TGTGCCACCGCGAGGGGCAGGGGAACGGGAGCTAACTATGGCTACACCTTC
CDR3 protein: CATARGRGTGANYGYTF

J gene: TRBJ1-1
V gene: TRBV19
D gene: -
clone size: few
CDR3 DNA: TGTGCCAGTAGTATAGGGTACACTGAAGCTTTCTTT
CDR3 protein: CASSIGYTEAFF

J gene: TRBJ1-6
V gene: TRBV9
D gene: -
clone size: -
CDR3 DNA: TGTGCCAGCAGCCCCCTCGCGAGTAATTCACCCCTCCACTTT
CDR3 protein: CASSPLASNSPLHF

J gene: TRBJ2-1
V gene: TRBV9
D gene: TRBD1
clone size: -
CDR3 DNA: TGTGCCAGCAGCCAAGACAGGGGGTCCTACAATGAGCAGTTCTTC
CDR3 protein: CASSQDRGSYNEQFF

J gene: TRBJ2-3
V gene: TRBV9
D gene: -
clone size: -
CDR3 DNA: TGTGCCAGCAGCGTAGGACCTCGCACAGATACGCAGTATTTT
CDR3 protein: CASSVGPRTDTQYF

J gene: TRBJ2-1
V gene: TRBV24-1
D gene: -
clone size: -
CDR3 DNA: TGTGCCACCAGTGATTTGCACCCCGCAGGGCCCTACAATGAGCAGTTCTTC
CDR3 protein: CATSDLHPAGPYNEQFF

J gene: TRBJ2-3
V gene: TRBV7-6
D gene: -
clone size: -
CDR3 DNA: TGTGCCAGCAGCTTATTAACTCCTAGCACAGATACGCAGTATTTT
CDR3 protein: CASSLLTPSTDTQYF

J gene: TRBJ1-1
V gene: TRBV19
D gene: -
clone size: -
CDR3 DNA: TGTGCCAGTAGTTTCCCTCCCGGAGAGGAGAACACTGAAGCTTTCTTT
CDR3 protein: CASSFPPGEENTEAFF

J gene: TRBJ1-1
V gene: TRBV9
D gene: -
clone size: -
CDR3 DNA: TGTGCCAGCAGCGTCTCCTCCGTGGGGTCCATGAACACTGAAGCTTTCTTT
CDR3 protein: CASSVSSVGSMNTEAFF

J gene: TRBJ1-1
V gene: TRBV4-1
D gene: TRBD1
clone size: -
CDR3 DNA: TGCGCCAGCAGCCCGACAGGGGGCACTGAAGCTTTCTTT
CDR3 protein: CASSPTGGTEAFF

J gene: TRBJ2-2
V gene: TRBV2
D gene: TRBD1
clone size: -
CDR3 DNA: TGTGCCAGCAGTCTGACAGGGGGCGGCACCGGGGAGCTGTTTTTT
CDR3 protein: CASSLTGGGTGELFF

J gene: TRBJ2-3
V gene: TRBV9
D gene: TRBD1
clone size: -
CDR3 DNA: TGTGCCAGCAGCTCCCCGACAGGGGCGACAGATACGCAGTATTTT
CDR3 protein: CASSSPTGATDTQYF

J gene: TRBJ1-5
V gene: TRBV19
D gene: -
clone size: -
CDR3 DNA: TGTGCCAGTAGTATAGAGTCGGATCAGCCCCAGCATTTT
CDR3 protein: CASSIESDQPQHF

J gene: TRBJ2-5
V gene: TRBV4-2
D gene: TRBD1
clone size: -
CDR3 DNA: TGTGCCAGCAGCCAAGTAGACAGGGAAGAGACCCAGTACTTC
CDR3 protein: CASSQVDREETQYF

J gene: TRBJ2-7
V gene: TRBV3-1/TRBV3-2
D gene: -
clone size: -
CDR3 DNA: TGTGCCAGCCGGGGCAGAAGAGGCGAGCAGTACTTC
CDR3 protein: CASRGRRGEQYF

J gene: TRBJ1-2
V gene: TRBV30
D gene: -
clone size: -
CDR3 DNA: TGTGCCTGGAGTCCGACAGGACTTGGCTACACCTTC
CDR3 protein: CAWSPTGLGYTF

J gene: TRBJ2-7
V gene: TRBV2
D gene: TRBD2
clone size: -
CDR3 DNA: TGTGCCAGCAGTGAGATGCTAGCGGGGTTAACGTACTTC
CDR3 protein: CASSEMLAGLTYF

J gene: TRBJ1-2
V gene: TRBV18
D gene: TRBD1
clone size: -
CDR3 DNA: TGTGCCAGCTCTCACGACAGGGCCTATGGCTACACCTTC
CDR3 protein: CASSHDRAYGYTF

J gene: TRBJ1-5
V gene: TRBV6-5
D gene: -
clone size: -
CDR3 DNA: TGTGCCAGCTCCCTGAGGGAGGTACAGCCCCAGCATTTT
CDR3 protein: CASSLREVQPQHF

J gene: TRBJ1-2
V gene: TRBV6-5
D gene: -
clone size: -
CDR3 DNA: TGTGCCAGCAGTTCCGGGGTTTTTGGCTACACCTTC
CDR3 protein: CASSSGVFGYTF

J gene: TRBJ2-1
V gene: TRBV5-6
D gene: -
clone size: -
CDR3 DNA: TGTGCCAGCAGCGCTGCGGGGATCGATGAGCAGTTCTTC
CDR3 protein: CASSAAGIDEQFF

J gene: TRBJ2-1
V gene: TRBV11-3
D gene: TRBD1
clone size: -
CDR3 DNA: TGTGCCAGCAGCTTAGCCGGGACAGTTACTACCAATGAGCAGTTCTTC
CDR3 protein: CASSLAGTVTTNEQFF

J gene: TRBJ2-5
V gene: TRBV10-1
D gene: TRBD1
clone size: once
CDR3 DNA: TGCGCCAGCAGTGAGAACCGGGACAGCCAAGAGACCCAGTACTTC
CDR3 protein: CASSENRDSQETQYF

J gene: TRBJ2-1
V gene: TRBV10-3
D gene: -
clone size: -
CDR3 DNA: TGTGCCACTGTCAGCTCAGGGACGCGCGGTGAGCAGTTCTTC
CDR3 protein: CATVSSGTRGEQFF

J gene: TRBJ2-4
V gene: TRBV3-1/TRBV3-2
D gene: -
clone size: -
CDR3 DNA: TGTGCCAGCAGCCAAACGCCCCTTATCTCAGGGCACAAAAACATTCAGTACTTC
CDR3 protein: CASSQTPLISGHKNIQYF

J gene: TRBJ1-1
V gene: TRBV3-1/TRBV3-2
D gene: TRBD1
clone size: -
CDR3 DNA: TGTGCCAGCAGCCAAGGACAGGGGGACACTGAAGCTTTCTTT
CDR3 protein: CASSQGQGDTEAFF

J gene: TRBJ2-1
V gene: TRBV24-1
D gene: -
clone size: -
CDR3 DNA: TGTGCCACCGGGCCCGAGGACCCCGAGGAGTTCTTC
CDR3 protein: CATGPEDPEEFF

J gene: TRBJ1-1
V gene: TRBV28
D gene: -
clone size: -
CDR3 DNA: TGTGCCAGCAGTTTTGGTGGGCGGAACACTGAAGCTTTCTTT
CDR3 protein: CASSFGGRNTEAFF

J gene: TRBJ1-5
V gene: TRBV7-2
D gene: TRBD1
clone size: -
CDR3 DNA: TGTGCCAGCAGCTTAGGGCAGGGGGGTCAGCCCCAGCATTTT
CDR3 protein: CASSLGQGGQPQHF

J gene: TRBJ2-3
V gene: TRBV5-4
D gene: -
clone size: -
CDR3 DNA: TGTGCCAGCAGCTTCCAGGGAAGCACAGATACGCAGTATTTT
CDR3 protein: CASSFQGSTDTQYF

J gene: TRBJ2-2
V gene: TRBV4-1
D gene: TRBD2
clone size: -
CDR3 DNA: TGCGCCAGCAGCCAAGACCCTAGCGGGGGGAACACCGGGGAGCTGTTTTTT
CDR3 protein: CASSQDPSGGNTGELFF

J gene: TRBJ1-4
V gene: TRBV6-1
D gene: -
clone size: -
CDR3 DNA: TGTGCCAGCAGTGAAGCTCCCCCCGCGGGAACTAATGAAAAACTGTTTTTT
CDR3 protein: CASSEAPPAGTNEKLFF

J gene: TRBJ2-7
V gene: TRBV6-5
D gene: -
clone size: -
CDR3 DNA: TGTGCCAGCAGCCATTTGGGGGACACCCCCTACGAGCAGTACTTC
CDR3 protein: CASSHLGDTPYEQYF

J gene: TRBJ1-2
V gene: TRBV6-5
D gene: -
clone size: -
CDR3 DNA: TGTGCCAGCAGTCCATCTGAGGGGTATGGCTACACCTTC
CDR3 protein: CASSPSEGYGYTF

J gene: TRBJ2-1
V gene: TRBV20-1
D gene: -
clone size: -
CDR3 DNA: TGCAGAGTCAGGGGATCTGAGCAGTTCTTC
CDR3 protein: CRVRGSEQFF

J gene: TRBJ1-4
V gene: TRBV6-2/TRBV6-3
D gene: -
clone size: -
CDR3 DNA: TGTGCCAGCAGTGCCAGCAATGAAAAACTGTTTTTT
CDR3 protein: CASSASNEKLFF

J gene: TRBJ1-6
V gene: TRBV7-8
D gene: -
clone size: -
CDR3 DNA: TGTGCCAGCAGCCAAGATCGGACACGCAATTCACCCCTCCACTTT
CDR3 protein: CASSQDRTRNSPLHF

J gene: TRBJ2-7
V gene: TRBV4-1
D gene: -
clone size: -
CDR3 DNA: TGCGCCAGCAGAGGGGTAGAGGGCTACGAGCAGTACTTC
CDR3 protein: CASRGVEGYEQYF

J gene: TRBJ2-2
V gene: TRBV5-1
D gene: -
clone size: -
CDR3 DNA: TGCGCCAGCACCCCAGCGGGTTGGAACACCGGGGAGCTGTTTTTT
CDR3 protein: CASTPAGWNTGELFF